These 25 T cell receptor beta chains were all obtained from the same sample, sequenced in a study of blood T cell repertoires in COVID-19. Profiling relied on immunoSEQ multiplex PCR, and the TCRdb table lists in-frame clones only, not all of them. The sample has approximately 170,000 clones; nearly 90% are singletons. The sequencing sample was made of peripheral blood. The receptors come from a man aged 18 to 29 who had recovered from COVID-19.

The rearrangement joins TRBV28 to TRBJ2-1, with D tentatively TRBD2 (6 bases). The CDR3 is made up of 11 amino acids. The V and J ends lost 6 bases and 14 bases respectively, with 14 bases between them. Germline assignment: CDR1 MDHEN and CDR2 SYDVKM. The CDR3 here is CASRRGRMEFF. As DNA, the CDR3 is TGTGCCAGCAGACGTGGGAGGATGGAGTTCTTC.

This chain uses TRBV9 with TRBJ2-1; TRBD2 matches at 12 bases. From germline, CDR1 is SGDLS and CDR2 YYNGEE. Losses at the gene ends were 4 bases for V and 6 bases for J; bases not matched to a gene: 17. The CDR3 has 19 amino acids. CDR3 nucleotide sequence: TGTGCCAGCAGCTCAGCGGCTAGCGGGAGGGTTGGGGGTTTCAATGAGCAGTTCTTC. It yields the protein CASSSAASGRVGGFNEQFF.

This clone showed up just once. The rearrangement links TRBV30 to TRBJ2-7, with TRBD2 matching 8 bases. J gave up 2 bases and V 4 bases, and 19 bases lay outside the gene matches. CDR1 and CDR2 from the germline V gene are GTSNPN and SVGIG (reference sequence). The CDR3 is 18 amino acids. CDR3 loop: CAWNRDIIAGTTTYEQYF. The CDR3 DNA sequence: TGTGCCTGGAACAGGGACATCATAGCGGGAACGACAACCTACGAGCAGTACTTC.

This clone was recorded at least ten times. J is TRBJ2-5 and V is TRBV6-4; D possibly corresponds to TRBD1 (5 bases). The germline V gene has CDR1 MRHNA and CDR2 SNTAGT. Trimming took 6 bases from V and 0 from J, leaving 8 bases between them. There are 13 residues in the CDR3. CDR3 coding DNA: TGTGCCAGCAGGCCGACAGACCAAGAGACCCAGTACTTC. The encoded protein is CASRPTDQETQYF.

The V call is TRBV6-1, the J call TRBJ1-6, with D possibly matching TRBD1 (6 bases). The V end lost 4 bases, the J end lost 7 bases, and 17 bases lay between the germline ends. There are 16 residues in the CDR3. Germline V gene sequence: CDR1 MNHNS, CDR2 SASEGT. As DNA, the CDR3 is TGTGCCAGCAGTGGAACAGGGAATATTCCCAATTCACCCCTCCACTTT. Its translation: CASSGTGNIPNSPLHF.

This chain connects TRBV27 to TRBJ1-1; 9 bases match TRBD1. This CDR3 spans 14 amino acids. The V gene end was trimmed by 6 bases and the J gene end by 1 base; junction bases not matched to a gene: 3. Germline-derived CDR1 and CDR2 are MNHEY and SMNVEV (reference sequence). CDR3 protein: CASSPTGGNTEAFF. Here the CDR3 DNA reads TGTGCCAGCAGCCCGACAGGGGGGAACACTGAAGCTTTCTTT.

The chain uses TRBV11-3 and TRBJ2-5; 10 bases agree with TRBD2. J lost 5 bases, V lost 3 bases, and 0 bases had no gene match. CDR3 length: 13 residues. CDR1 and CDR2 from the germline V gene are SGHNT and YENEEA. Written as DNA, the CDR3 is TGTGCCAGCAGCTTGGGACTAGCGGAGACCCAGTACTTC. Its protein product is CASSLGLAETQYF.

V usage is TRBV3-1 (or the pseudogene TRBV3-2) and J usage is TRBJ2-3; 9 bases line up with TRBD2. The junction had 10 bases not matched to a gene; V was cut back by 1 base and J by 2 bases. The CDR3 contains 18 residues. Germline assignment: CDR1 LGHDT and CDR2 YNNKEL (reference sequence). CDR3 in amino acids: CASSQVSSGTKFTDTQYF. The CDR3 DNA sequence: TGTGCCAGCAGCCAAGTGTCTAGCGGGACTAAATTCACAGATACGCAGTATTTT.

About this clone: Other nucleotide sequences from this sample produce the same CDR3. The gene calls are TRBV20-1 and TRBJ1-2; unclear D gene. V lost 1 base and J 4 bases, leaving 4 bases between the germline ends. The CDR3 sequence is 11 residues long. CDR1 and CDR2 from the germline V gene are DFQATT and SNEGSKA (reference sequence). The CDR3 sequence is CSARGLYGYTF. DNA of the CDR3: TGCAGTGCTAGAGGTCTCTATGGCTACACCTTC.

J is TRBJ2-3 and V is TRBV5-4, with 7 positions matching TRBD2. Germline V gives CDR1 SGHNT, CDR2 YYREEE (reference sequence). CDR3 length: 15 residues. Unmatched junction bases numbered 3, after V lost 1 base and J lost 1 base. The CDR3 DNA follows: TGTGCCAGCAGCTTGTCACTAGCGCGCACAGATACGCAGTATTTT. It codes for CASSLSLARTDTQYF. Full variable domain (outside the CDR3, taken from reference TRBV5-4 and TRBJ2-3): ETGVTQSPTHLIKTRGQQVTLRCSSQSGHNTVSWYQQALGQGPQFIFQYYREEENGRGNFPPRFSGLQFPNYSSELNVNALELDDSALYLCASSLSLARTDTQYFGPGTRLTVL.

CDR3 DNA: TGTGCCAGCAGTTACAGGGGAAAAAACTATGGCTACACCTTC. This codes for CASSYRGKNYGYTF. This chain connects TRBV6-7 to TRBJ1-2; possible D gene TRBD1, 5 bases. TRBV6-7 is labeled an ORF, and its function is uncertain. Between the trimmed V and J ends, which lost 2 bases and 2 bases, there was a span of 9 bases. The CDR3 loop spans 14 amino acids.

The chain is built from TRBV4-3 and TRBJ2-3, with D maybe TRBD1 (7 bases). Trimming took off 1 base at V and 5 bases at J, with 13 bases between the two ends. The CDR3 covers 15 residues. Germline V CDR1 and CDR2: LGHNA, YSLEER. The CDR3 loop is CASSQGGQRVDTQYF. CDR3 DNA sequence: TGCGCCAGCAGCCAAGGGGGACAGCGGGTAGATACGCAGTATTTT.

CDR3 loop: CASSLESGRGSPQHF. The CDR3 DNA follows: TGCGCCAGCAGCTTGGAATCCGGACGTGGGAGCCCCCAGCATTTT. V usage is TRBV5-1 and J usage is TRBJ1-5; no clear D. The V gene's germline CDR1 is SGHRS and CDR2 YFSETQ. V lost 0 bases, J lost 10 bases, and 17 bases lay in between. The length of the CDR3 is 15 residues. Full variable domain (remainder filled in from reference TRBV5-1 and TRBJ1-5): KAGVTQTPRYLIKTRGQQVTLSCSPISGHRSVSWYQQTPGQGLQFLFEYFSETQRNKGNFPGRFSGRQFSNSRSEMNVSTLELGDSALYLCASSLESGRGSPQHFGDGTRLSIL.

The chain is built from TRBV6-2 or TRBV6-3 and TRBJ2-3, with 16 nucleotides matching TRBD2. Germline loops: CDR1 MNHEY, CDR2 SVGEGT. This CDR3 region has 18 residues. After removal of 6 bases from V and 5 bases from J, the junction contained 11 bases not matched to a gene. The CDR3 DNA follows: TGTGCCAGCAGCTGGACCGGGACTAGCGGGAGGGCCATAGATACGCAGTATTTT. Amino acids: CASSWTGTSGRAIDTQYF.

The chain joins TRBV19 to TRBJ1-5; 9 bases are a match to TRBD1. The CDR3 loop spans 13 amino acids. The germline gives CDR1 LNHDA, CDR2 SQIVND (reference sequence). Germline trimming cut 7 bases from V and 7 bases from J; bases unmatched to any gene: 5. The CDR3 is CASTGTGLQPQHF. In DNA form, the CDR3 reads TGTGCCAGTACCGGGACAGGGTTGCAGCCCCAGCATTTT.

The sample holds a few counts of this clone. The J gene is TRBJ1-6, the V gene TRBV9, with 9 bases identical to TRBD1. Looked up from germline, CDR1 is SGDLS and CDR2 is YYNGEE. The CDR3 loop spans 15 amino acids. J was trimmed by 9 bases and V by 4 bases; bases with no gene match: 8. The CDR3 region is CASSPQQGAGSPLHF. In nucleotides, the CDR3 is TGTGCCAGCAGCCCACAACAGGGGGCAGGTTCACCCCTCCACTTT.

The V and J genes are TRBV3-1 (or the pseudogene TRBV3-2) and TRBJ1-5; no reliable D call. Trimming took off 4 bases at V and 7 bases at J, with 14 bases between the two ends. Germline CDR1 LGHDT, CDR2 YNNKEL (reference sequence). This CDR3 has 14 amino acids. CDR3 in DNA: TGTGCCAGCAGCCCCGGACGGCGGGGACAGCCCCAGCATTTT. Protein: CASSPGRRGQPQHF.

The J gene is TRBJ2-3, the V gene TRBV30, with D possibly TRBD2 on 7 matching bases. This CDR3 contains 11 residues. In germline, CDR1 is GTSNPN, CDR2 SVGIG (reference sequence). The V gene lost 5 bases and the J gene lost 8 bases, with 11 bases spanning the gap. In DNA form, the CDR3 reads TGTGCCTGGGCAGGGGAGGGTACGCAGTATTTT. It encodes CAWAGEGTQYF.

The chain couples TRBV9 to TRBJ2-2, with a possible D match to TRBD2 (5 bases). The CDR3 sequence is 12 residues long. V lost 0 bases to trimming and J lost 10 bases, with 7 bases between them. Germline V gene sequence: CDR1 SGDLS, CDR2 YYNGEE. The CDR3 DNA follows: TGTGCCAGCAGCGTAGTGGACTCGGAGCTGTTTTTT. Protein product: CASSVVDSELFF.

The chain joins TRBV5-5 to TRBJ2-5; 11 positions match TRBD1. Trimming removed 4 bases from V and 5 bases from J; junction bases left unmatched: 7. This CDR3 has 15 residues. CDR1 SGHKS and CDR2 YYEKEE come from the germline V gene (reference sequence). The CDR3 DNA reads TGTGCCAGCAGCCCCCGGACAGGGGGCGGGGAGACCCAGTACTTC. Translating it yields CASSPRTGGGETQYF.

The chain has TRBV19 and TRBJ1-2; possibly TRBD1 for D (6 bases). The V gene's germline CDR1 is LNHDA and CDR2 SQIVND (reference sequence). V dropped 7 bases and J dropped 5 bases, with 14 bases sitting between them. The CDR3 covers 13 residues. CDR3 in DNA: TGTGCCAGTATGGCGACAGGTTCATATGGCTACACCTTC. Translating gives CASMATGSYGYTF.

The CDR3 coding sequence is TGTGCCAGCAGCCCTGGACAGGAGAGATCTGGAAACACCATATATTTT. It is translated as CASSPGQERSGNTIYF. V is TRBV5-4 and J is TRBJ1-3; 7 nucleotides line up with TRBD1. There are 16 residues in the CDR3. Trimming cost V 4 bases and J 1 base; bases outside gene matches: 8. CDR1 is SGHNT, CDR2 YYREEE, per germline (reference sequence).

This clone was picked up a small number of times. V usage is TRBV19 and J usage is TRBJ1-2, with 9 nucleotides matching TRBD1. With V trimmed by 3 bases and J by 6 bases, 8 bases remained unmatched. The CDR3 extends over 15 amino acids. Germline lookup yields CDR1 LNHDA and CDR2 SQIVND (reference sequence). The CDR3 bases are TGTGCCAGTAGTATTACCGGGACAGGGTCAAATGGCTACACCTTC. It encodes CASSITGTGSNGYTF.

This clone appeared once. The J gene is TRBJ2-7, the V gene TRBV18, with 10 bases matching TRBD2. The length of the CDR3 is 16 residues. In germline, CDR1 is KGHSH, CDR2 LQKENI. V lost 3 bases, J lost 4 bases, and 9 bases stayed unmatched. CDR3: CASSPFLAGGVYEQYF. DNA for the CDR3: TGTGCCAGCTCACCTTTTTTAGCGGGAGGTGTGTACGAGCAGTACTTC.

The chain links TRBV6-4 to TRBJ2-6; D is undetermined. From germline, CDR1 is MRHNA and CDR2 SNTAGT. V lost 0 bases to trimming and J lost 1 base, with 7 bases between them. CDR3 size: 16 residues. The CDR3: CASSDSGASGANVLTF. The CDR3 nucleotides read TGTGCCAGCAGTGACTCAGGAGCGTCTGGGGCCAACGTCCTGACTTTC.